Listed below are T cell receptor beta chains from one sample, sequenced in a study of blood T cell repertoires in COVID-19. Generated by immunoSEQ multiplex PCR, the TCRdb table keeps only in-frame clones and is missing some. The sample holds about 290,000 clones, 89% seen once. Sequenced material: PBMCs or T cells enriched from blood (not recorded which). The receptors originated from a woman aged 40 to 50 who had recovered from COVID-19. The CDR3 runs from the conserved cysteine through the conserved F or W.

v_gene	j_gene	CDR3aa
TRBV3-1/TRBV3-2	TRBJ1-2	CASSQGGVSYGYTF
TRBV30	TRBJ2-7	CAWKRLLLYEQYF
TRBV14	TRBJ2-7	CASSQEVLVGLAGEANEQYF
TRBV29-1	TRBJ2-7	CSVADGVWEYF
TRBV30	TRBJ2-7	CAWSGLRQGAFNEQYF
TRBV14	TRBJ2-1	CASSQNRQIYNEQFF
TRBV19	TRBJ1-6	CASSILKGPNRVVGSPLHF
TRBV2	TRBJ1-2	CASSSRTGRGGYTF
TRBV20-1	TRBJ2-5	CSAPRATQYF
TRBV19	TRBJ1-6	CASTEGTHNSPLHF
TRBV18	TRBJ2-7	CASSAGYSYEQYF
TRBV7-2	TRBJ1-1	CASSLSSTGGTEAFF
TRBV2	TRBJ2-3	CASSERASGATDTQYF
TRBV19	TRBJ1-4	CASQPTQGSKKLFF
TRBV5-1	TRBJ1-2	CASSLAPGHGYTF